The source of this TCR beta chain is a study of T-cell memory formation after mild COVID-19. The V gene lost 3 bases and the J gene lost 7 bases, with 16 bases spanning the gap. There are 14 residues in the CDR3. From germline, CDR1 is SGHNT and CDR2 YYREEE (reference sequence). A 5'RACE reaction primed in the constant segment made cDNA libraries of TCR alpha and TCR beta, and these carried sample barcodes and UMIs. TCRdb independently ran MiXCR on the 5' RACE reads; one entry per CDR3 protein. The sample contains roughly 580,000 distinct CDR3 sequences, about a sixth of which appear only once. General study points: A balance of CD4 and CD8 characterized clones contracting day 15 to 85, whereas later expanders leaned CD4+. Most CD4+ clones that shrank were in CM and EM, while CD8+ ones turned up in EMRA.

This clonotype was seen more than once but under ten times. Its antigen is unknown. The sequenced sample consisted of PBMCs or a T cell subset sorted from them (not recorded which). This sequence originates from an adult woman who had mild COVID-19 (a few samples of this study predate the infection). Cell type and time point are not known. The genes are TRBV5-4 and TRBJ1-2; D is possibly TRBD1 (5 bases). The CDR3 protein is CASSWAGAVGGYTF. In nucleotides, the CDR3 is TGTGCCAGCAGCTGGGCCGGGGCAGTGGGTGGCTACACCTTC.